The rows below give T cell receptor beta chains drawn from one sample of a study of ipilimumab plus nivolumab after autologous stem cell transplantation. The repertoire was sequenced with immunoSEQ multiplex PCR; TCRdb's copy has only in-frame clones and lacks some. The repertoire has fewer than 45,000 clones, 80% to 95% of them found once; the top ten carry more than 0.7%. The sample in question was PBMCs, obtained in a trial of ipilimumab plus nivolumab as post-transplant consolidation. Source of these receptors: a male donor with multiple myeloma. Both conserved end residues are part of each CDR3. Fields, in order: CDR3 length, V gene, clone size, D gene, J gene, CDR3 DNA, CDR3 protein. The D gene is left open where the match is weak. Clone size is stated in some rows and not others, as once, few, many or a class when expanded.

12	TRBV30	NA	NA	TRBJ2-7	TGTGCCTGGAGTGTAGTCGCCTACGAGCAGTACTTC	CAWSVVAYEQYF
15	TRBV7-2	NA	NA	TRBJ1-2	TGTGCCAGCAGCTTGGTGTGGGGCACCGGCGCTGGCTACACCTTC	CASSLVWGTGAGYTF
11	TRBV19	NA	NA	TRBJ2-2	TGTGCCAGTACCACCACCGGGGAGCTGTTTTTT	CASTTTGELFF
13	TRBV7-3	NA	NA	TRBJ2-7	TGTGCCAGCAGCTCGGGACTTTCGGGGGAGCAGTACTTC	CASSSGLSGEQYF
14	TRBV5-6	NA	TRBD1	TRBJ1-2	TGTGCCAGCAGCTTGGGGGGACAGTTCTATGGCTACACCTTC	CASSLGGQFYGYTF
13	TRBV7-8	NA	TRBD1	TRBJ1-2	TGTGCCAGCAGCAAACAGGGGAACTATGGCTACACCTTC	CASSKQGNYGYTF
15	TRBV18	NA	NA	TRBJ2-1	TGTGCCAGCTCACTGGACCGCCGCTCCTACAATGAGCAGTTCTTC	CASSLDRRSYNEQFF
13	TRBV18	NA	NA	TRBJ1-5	TGTGCCAGCTCACCAGAGTCGGATCAGCCCCAGCATTTT	CASSPESDQPQHF
14	TRBV28	NA	NA	TRBJ1-6	TGTGCCAGCATCCCGGCACATTATAATTCACCCCTCCACTTT	CASIPAHYNSPLHF
16	TRBV5-1	few	NA	TRBJ2-6	TGCGCCAGCAGCTGGTTATTAGGGGGTGGGGCCAACGTCCTGACTTTC	CASSWLLGGGANVLTF
18	TRBV4-2	NA	TRBD2	TRBJ2-3	TGTGCCAGCAGCCAAGAACCAGCGGGAGGGCCGGGCGCAGATACGCAGTATTTT	CASSQEPAGGPGADTQYF
15	TRBV5-1	NA	TRBD1	TRBJ1-3	TGCGCCAGCAGCTTGGGGACAGGGACTGGAAACACCATATATTTT	CASSLGTGTGNTIYF
14	TRBV7-2	once	NA	TRBJ2-3	TGTGCCAGCAGCTTAGAAGGGGGCACAGATACGCAGTATTTT	CASSLEGGTDTQYF
15	TRBV11-2	NA	NA	TRBJ2-1	TGTGCCAGCAGTCGTACAGGGCTTTCCTACAATGAGCAGTTCTTC	CASSRTGLSYNEQFF
15	TRBV27	NA	NA	TRBJ1-6	TGTGCCAGCAGTCCCCCGGGACGCCGGTATTCACCCCTCCACTTT	CASSPPGRRYSPLHF
16	TRBV7-2	NA	TRBD2	TRBJ2-7	TGTGCCAGCAGCTTACGAGCGTCTCGGGGGGCCTACGAGCAGTACTTC	CASSLRASRGAYEQYF
16	TRBV18	NA	TRBD1	TRBJ1-1	TGTGCCAGCTCACCAGTCCAGGGGGTTGGGAACACTGAAGCTTTCTTT	CASSPVQGVGNTEAFF
15	TRBV7-2	NA	NA	TRBJ2-7	TGTGCCAGCAGCCCCTCCGGGGCGAGGGCAGGAGAGCAGTACTTC	CASSPSGARAGEQYF
11	TRBV11-1	NA	NA	TRBJ1-1	TGTGCCAGCAGCCTATTCGGAGAAGCTTTCTTT	CASSLFGEAFF
14	TRBV7-9	NA	TRBD1	TRBJ1-4	TGTGCCAGCAGCTTCGTGACAGGGGGTGAAAAACTGTTTTTT	CASSFVTGGEKLFF
15	TRBV6-1	once	NA	TRBJ2-7	TGTGCCAGCAGAGACAAGGGCAGGAACCCTTACGAGCAGTACTTC	CASRDKGRNPYEQYF
11	TRBV28	NA	NA	TRBJ1-2	TGTGCCAGCAGCTGGAGCTATGGCTACACCTTC	CASSWSYGYTF
13	TRBV5-1	NA	NA	TRBJ1-2	TGCGCCAGCAGCCTCGACGGAGACTATGGCTACACCTTC	CASSLDGDYGYTF
12	TRBV15	NA	NA	TRBJ1-4	TGTGCCACCAGCAGAGTGGGCGGGAAACTGTTTTTT	CATSRVGGKLFF
15	TRBV6-6	NA	NA	TRBJ2-3	TGTGCCAGCAGTTACGCCAGCTATAGCACAGATACGCAGTATTTT	CASSYASYSTDTQYF
13	TRBV7-2	NA	TRBD1	TRBJ1-2	TGTGCCAGCAGCCCCTCAGGGGGCTATGGCTACACCTTC	CASSPSGGYGYTF
15	TRBV7-2	NA	NA	TRBJ1-1	TGTGCCAGCAGCTTAGCCCGAGCCCCAGGGACTGAAGCTTTCTTT	CASSLARAPGTEAFF
15	TRBV15	NA	NA	TRBJ2-5	TGTGCCACCAGCAGAGGGGGCGGGGGCCGGGAGACCCAGTACTTC	CATSRGGGGRETQYF
15	TRBV6-1	NA	TRBD1	TRBJ1-4	TGTGCCAGCAGTGGACAGACAGGGACGGGTGAAAAACTGTTTTTT	CASSGQTGTGEKLFF
14	TRBV27	NA	TRBD1	TRBJ2-1	TGTGCCAGCAGGTTGGGACAGTTCTACAATGAGCAGTTCTTC	CASRLGQFYNEQFF
16	TRBV5-1	NA	TRBD1	TRBJ1-4	TGCGCCAGCAGCTTACGACAGGGAGTCGGAAATGAAAAACTGTTTTTT	CASSLRQGVGNEKLFF
15	TRBV27	NA	TRBD1	TRBJ1-2	TGTGCCAGCAGTTCCGGACAGGGGGTAGTAAGTGGCTACACCTTC	CASSSGQGVVSGYTF
15	TRBV7-9	NA	TRBD1	TRBJ2-3	TGTGCCAGCAGCTTCCGGGACAGGGTAACAGATACGCAGTATTTT	CASSFRDRVTDTQYF
15	TRBV7-9	NA	NA	TRBJ1-5	TGTGCCAGCAGAATGACGGGAAATAGCAATCAGCCCCAGCATTTT	CASRMTGNSNQPQHF
17	TRBV4-3	NA	TRBD1	TRBJ2-6	TGCGCCAGCAGCCAAGGACAGGGTCGCTCTGGGGCCAACGTCCTGACTTTC	CASSQGQGRSGANVLTF
15	TRBV11-2	NA	NA	TRBJ1-2	TGTGCCAGCAGCTTAGTCCGGCAGGGAGGGTATGGCTACACCTTC	CASSLVRQGGYGYTF
16	TRBV11-1	NA	NA	TRBJ2-5	TGTGCCAGCAGCTCCCCATTTGACTTGGGCCAAGAGACCCAGTACTTC	CASSSPFDLGQETQYF
17	TRBV9	NA	TRBD1	TRBJ2-2	TGTGCCAGCAGCGTAGCCCGGGACAGGGCGAACACCGGGGAGCTGTTTTTT	CASSVARDRANTGELFF
15	TRBV7-9	NA	NA	TRBJ2-1	TGTGCCAGCAGTCCCCAAGGGGGGCCCGGCAATGAGCAGTTCTTC	CASSPQGGPGNEQFF
17	TRBV7-2	NA	TRBD1	TRBJ2-7	TGTGCCAGCAGCTTCCCCCCATACCGGGACAGGGGCTACGAGCAGTACTTC	CASSFPPYRDRGYEQYF
14	TRBV28	NA	NA	TRBJ2-3	TGTGCCAGCGGGGAACGGGAGTCTACAGATACGCAGTATTTT	CASGERESTDTQYF
16	TRBV4-3	NA	TRBD1	TRBJ1-3	TGCGCCAGCAGCCAAGTTGTGGGACAGGGAGGAAACACCATATATTTT	CASSQVVGQGGNTIYF
15	TRBV28	NA	NA	TRBJ2-7	TGTGCCAGCAGTCCTTCGTCCGGGCCCCGGTCCGAGCAGTACTTC	CASSPSSGPRSEQYF
19	TRBV28	NA	TRBD1	TRBJ1-4	TGTGCCAGCAGTTTGGTCCGACAGGGGGGCTTGTGGACTAATGAAAAACTGTTTTTT	CASSLVRQGGLWTNEKLFF
14	TRBV19	NA	NA	TRBJ1-3	TGTGCCAGTAGTATCGGAGCTACTGGAAACACCATATATTTT	CASSIGATGNTIYF
17	TRBV4-1	NA	NA	TRBJ1-1	TGCGCCAGCAGCCAAGCACCCACCGGGACGGTTAACACTGAAGCTTTCTTT	CASSQAPTGTVNTEAFF
14	TRBV5-1	NA	TRBD1	TRBJ1-2	TGCGCCAGCAGCTGGACAGGGGGCGTGGATGGCTACACCTTC	CASSWTGGVDGYTF
15	TRBV4-1	NA	NA	TRBJ2-5	TGCGCCAGCAGCCAAGATCGGGATATGGGGGAGACCCAGTACTTC	CASSQDRDMGETQYF
16	TRBV7-9	NA	NA	TRBJ1-2	TGTGCCAGCAGCTTAGGGTCAGGGGAAGGAAACTATGGCTACACCTTC	CASSLGSGEGNYGYTF
16	TRBV7-2	NA	NA	TRBJ2-7	TGTGCCAGCAGCTCATCCCGCCCCCTGAGCTCCTACGAGCAGTACTTC	CASSSSRPLSSYEQYF
15	TRBV19	NA	NA	TRBJ2-1	TGTGCCAGTACCGGGGGGCTGAGCTCCTACAATGAGCAGTTCTTC	CASTGGLSSYNEQFF
14	TRBV19	NA	NA	TRBJ2-5	TGTGCCAGTAGTATCGGCCAGATTCAAGAGACCCAGTACTTC	CASSIGQIQETQYF
16	TRBV5-5	NA	TRBD1	TRBJ2-1	TGTGCCAGCAGCTTGGGGCAGGGGGCTGCCTCTCATGAGCAGTTCTTC	CASSLGQGAASHEQFF
16	TRBV28	NA	NA	TRBJ1-5	TGTGCCAGCAGTTCAGATGGACTGACAGACAATCAGCCCCAGCATTTT	CASSSDGLTDNQPQHF
20	TRBV7-6	NA	TRBD1	TRBJ2-3	TGTGCCAGCAGCTTTTTTAAGGGACAGGGGGCCTTGTTCTCCACAGATACGCAGTATTTT	CASSFFKGQGALFSTDTQYF
15	TRBV5-1	NA	NA	TRBJ1-4	TGCGCCAGCAGCTTAACAGGGCGCACTAATGAAAAACTGTTTTTT	CASSLTGRTNEKLFF
15	TRBV29-1	NA	NA	TRBJ2-3	TGCAGCGTTGAAAGGACGGGGGCGCAGTCGGATACGCAGTATTTT	CSVERTGAQSDTQYF
14	TRBV2	NA	TRBD2	TRBJ2-1	TGTGCCAGCAGTACGACTAGCGGTTACAATGAGCAGTTCTTC	CASSTTSGYNEQFF
14	TRBV18	NA	NA	TRBJ2-2	TGTGCCAGCTCACCGGACCCGAACACCGGGGAGCTGTTTTTT	CASSPDPNTGELFF